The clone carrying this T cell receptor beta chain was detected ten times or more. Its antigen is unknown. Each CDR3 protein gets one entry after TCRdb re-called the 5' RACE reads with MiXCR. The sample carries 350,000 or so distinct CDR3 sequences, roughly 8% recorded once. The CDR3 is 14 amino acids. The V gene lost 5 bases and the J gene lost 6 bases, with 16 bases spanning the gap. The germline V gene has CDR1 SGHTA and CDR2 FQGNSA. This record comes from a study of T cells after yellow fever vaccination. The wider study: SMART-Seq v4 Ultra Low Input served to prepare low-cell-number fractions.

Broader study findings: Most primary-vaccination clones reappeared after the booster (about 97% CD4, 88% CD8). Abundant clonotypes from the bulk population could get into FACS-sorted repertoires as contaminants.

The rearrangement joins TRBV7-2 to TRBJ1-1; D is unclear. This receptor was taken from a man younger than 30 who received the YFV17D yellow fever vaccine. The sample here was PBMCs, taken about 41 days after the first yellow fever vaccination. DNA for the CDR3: TGTGCCAGCAGCCTCCGGGTCCTTGGCTCTGAAGCTTTCTTT. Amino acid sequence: CASSLRVLGSEAFF.